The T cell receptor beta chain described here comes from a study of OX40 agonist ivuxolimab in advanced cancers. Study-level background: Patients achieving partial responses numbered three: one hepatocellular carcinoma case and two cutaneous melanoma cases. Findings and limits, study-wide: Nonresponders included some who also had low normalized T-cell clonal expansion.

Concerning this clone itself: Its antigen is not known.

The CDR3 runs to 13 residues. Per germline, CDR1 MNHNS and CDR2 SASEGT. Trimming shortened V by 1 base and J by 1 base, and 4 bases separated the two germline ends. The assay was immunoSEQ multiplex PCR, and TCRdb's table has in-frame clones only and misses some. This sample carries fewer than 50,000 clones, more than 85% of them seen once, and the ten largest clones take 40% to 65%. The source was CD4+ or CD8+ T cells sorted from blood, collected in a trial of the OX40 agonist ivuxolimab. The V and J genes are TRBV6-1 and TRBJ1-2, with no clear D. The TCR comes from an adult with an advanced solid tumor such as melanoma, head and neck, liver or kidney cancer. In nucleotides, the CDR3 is TGTGCCAGCAGTGAAGAGGGTAACTATGGCTACACCTTC. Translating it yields CASSEEGNYGYTF.